Following are 9 T cell receptor beta chains from one sample sequenced in a study of blood T cell repertoires in COVID-19. TCRdb keeps only in-frame clones here, not all; method: immunoSEQ multiplex PCR. The sample includes roughly 180,000 clones, around nine tenths of them seen just once. The sample comprised peripheral blood. Every receptor here comes from a man aged 70-80 years with active or convalescent COVID-19.

CDR3 residues: CASSLTAYEQYF. Here the CDR3 DNA reads TGTGCCAGCAGTTTGACAGCCTACGAGCAGTACTTC. The chain employs TRBV2 and TRBJ2-7, with a possible D match to TRBD1 (5 bases). The CDR3 loop spans 12 amino acids. V was pared by 5 bases and J by 2 bases, with 7 bases between. From germline, CDR1 is SNHLY and CDR2 FYNNEI.

The chain is built from TRBV25-1 and TRBJ2-3; 13 nucleotides align to TRBD2. The germline gives CDR1 MGHDK, CDR2 SYGVNS. CDR3 length: 17 amino acids. V was clipped by 4 bases and J by 3 bases; unmatched bases: 7. The CDR3 here is CASSGKGLAGITDTQYF. CDR3 DNA: TGTGCCAGCAGTGGAAAGGGACTAGCGGGAATTACAGATACGCAGTATTTT. Filled out from reference TRBV25-1 and TRBJ2-3, the complete variable domain reads EADIYQTPRYLVIGTGKKITLECSQTMGHDKMYWYQQDPGMELHLIHYSYGVNSTEKGDLSSESTVSRIRTEHFPLTLESARPSHTSQYLCASSGKGLAGITDTQYFGPGTRLTVL.

The chain employs TRBV6-2 or TRBV6-3 and TRBJ1-5, with unresolved D. Trimming removed 4 bases at V and 7 bases at J, with 11 bases between. CDR1 and CDR2 from the germline V gene are MNHEY and SVGEGT. The CDR3 spans 13 residues. The CDR3, as DNA: TGTGCCAGCAGTTCCGACACCAGCCAGCCCCAGCATTTT. Translated, it gives CASSSDTSQPQHF.

This clone was seen a single time. The chain employs TRBV6-6 and TRBJ2-1, with 7 bases fitting TRBD1. CDR3 length: 14 amino acids. CDR1 and CDR2 (germline): MNHNY, SVGAGI (reference sequence). Germline trimming cut 4 bases from V and 12 bases from J; bases unmatched to any gene: 12. The CDR3 nucleotides read TGTGCCAGCAGTTCCGCCTTACAGGGGAAGGGGCAGTTCTTC. Its translation: CASSSALQGKGQFF.

This chain connects TRBV7-2 to TRBJ2-1; 7 bases map to TRBD2. The ends lost 6 bases at V and 3 bases at J; junction bases unmatched: 8. The germline gives CDR1 SGHTA, CDR2 FQGNSA. The CDR3 runs to 15 residues. The CDR3 here is CASSSSGVSYNEQFF. Here the CDR3 DNA reads TGTGCCAGCAGTTCAAGCGGGGTCAGCTACAATGAGCAGTTCTTC.

This chain uses TRBV7-8 with TRBJ2-5, with D possibly being TRBD2 (5 bases). Germline values: CDR1 SGHVS, CDR2 FQNEAQ. This CDR3 region has 15 residues. Trimming removed 1 base from V and 2 bases from J, with 11 bases in between. CDR3 amino acids: CASSLGVDWQETQYF. The CDR3 coding sequence is TGTGCCAGCAGCTTAGGAGTGGACTGGCAAGAGACCCAGTACTTC.

This clone was recorded a few times. Within the sample, other DNA sequences also encode this same CDR3. The CDR3 region has the DNA TGCAGCGTTGGAGAAGAGACCCAGTACTTC. Its protein product is CSVGEETQYF. This chain uses TRBV29-1 with TRBJ2-5; D remains ambiguous. The CDR3 runs to 10 residues. CDR1 and CDR2 (germline): SQVTM, ANQGSEA. Trimming shortened V by 4 bases and J by 3 bases, and 3 bases separated the two germline ends. Full variable domain (outside the CDR3, taken from reference TRBV29-1 and TRBJ2-5): SAVISQKPSRDICQRGTSLTIQCQVDSQVTMMFWYRQQPGQSLTLIATANQGSEATYESGFVIDKFPISRPNLTFSTLTVSNMSPEDSSIYLCSVGEETQYFGPGTRLLVL.

The genes are TRBV12-3 or TRBV12-4 and TRBJ1-1, with D unclear. The CDR3 length is 13 residues. Trimming took 8 bases from V and 1 from J, leaving 11 bases between them. The chain's CDR3 is CASLMTRNTEAFF. The CDR3 DNA sequence: TGTGCCAGCCTTATGACAAGGAACACTGAAGCTTTCTTT.

This chain uses TRBV5-1 with TRBJ2-3; 9 positions match TRBD2. The V gene end was trimmed by 5 bases and the J gene end by 10 bases; junction bases not matched to a gene: 8. Germline values: CDR1 SGHRS, CDR2 YFSETQ. The CDR3 consists of 13 residues. CDR3 DNA sequence: TGCGCCAGCAGTGGCGGGAGGGGCCAGGCGCAGTATTTT. Amino acid sequence: CASSGGRGQAQYF. The entire variable domain, with the rest obtained from reference TRBV5-1 and TRBJ2-3, is as follows: KAGVTQTPRYLIKTRGQQVTLSCSPISGHRSVSWYQQTPGQGLQFLFEYFSETQRNKGNFPGRFSGRQFSNSRSEMNVSTLELGDSALYLCASSGGRGQAQYFGPGTRLTVL.